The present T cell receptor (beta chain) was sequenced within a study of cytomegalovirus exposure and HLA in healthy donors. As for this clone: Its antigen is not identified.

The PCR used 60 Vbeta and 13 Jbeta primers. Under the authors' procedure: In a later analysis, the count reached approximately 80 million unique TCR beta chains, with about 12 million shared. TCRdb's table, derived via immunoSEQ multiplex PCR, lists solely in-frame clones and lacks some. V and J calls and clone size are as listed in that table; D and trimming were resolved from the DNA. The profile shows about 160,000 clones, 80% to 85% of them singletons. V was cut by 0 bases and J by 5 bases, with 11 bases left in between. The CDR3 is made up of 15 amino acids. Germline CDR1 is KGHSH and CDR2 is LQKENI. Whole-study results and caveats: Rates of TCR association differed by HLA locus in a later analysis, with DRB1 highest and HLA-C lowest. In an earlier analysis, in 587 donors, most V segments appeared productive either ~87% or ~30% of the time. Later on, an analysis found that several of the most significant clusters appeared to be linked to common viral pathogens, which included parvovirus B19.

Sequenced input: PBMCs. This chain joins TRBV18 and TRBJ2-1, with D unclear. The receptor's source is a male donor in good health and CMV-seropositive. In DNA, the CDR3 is TGTGCCAGCTCACCACCCTCGCGGTATAACAATGAGCAGTTCTTC. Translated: CASSPPSRYNNEQFF.